The rows below give T cell receptor beta chains drawn from one sample of a study of blood T cell repertoires in COVID-19. The method was immunoSEQ multiplex PCR; TCRdb's version includes in-frame clones alone and lacks a portion of them. The sample holds approximately 240,000 clones; around 82% are singletons and the top ten take 4.9%. The sequenced material came from peripheral blood. The source of these receptors is an elderly woman with active or convalescent COVID-19. CDR3s include the opening cysteine and the closing phenylalanine or tryptophan. A D gene is named only where the DNA matches it firmly. Size tells how often a clone was seen (once, few, many) or the class of an expanded clone, and some rows leave it out.

clone_size | j_call | d_call | v_call | cdr3_aa | cdr3_nt
. | TRBJ2-3 | . | TRBV11-2 | CASSPGSDTQYF | TGTGCCAGCAGCCCAGGCTCCGATACGCAGTATTTT
. | TRBJ2-2 | TRBD1 | TRBV19 | CAGGTGNTGELFF | TGTGCCGGGGGGACAGGGAACACCGGGGAGCTGTTTTTT
few | TRBJ1-5 | . | TRBV4-1 | CASSQDQGSIQPQHF | TGCGCCAGCAGCCAAGATCAGGGGAGCATCCAGCCCCAGCATTTT
. | TRBJ1-4 | TRBD1 | TRBV3-1/TRBV3-2 | CASSHSRGRTTNEKLFF | TGTGCCAGCAGCCATTCCAGGGGGCGAACAACTAATGAAAAACTGTTTTTT
. | TRBJ1-5 | TRBD1 | TRBV30 | CAWQGDLSQPQHF | TGTGCCTGGCAGGGGGATTTGAGTCAGCCCCAGCATTTT
. | TRBJ1-1 | TRBD1 | TRBV5-1 | CASSFTGQGEAFF | TGCGCCAGCAGCTTCACGGGACAGGGGGAAGCTTTCTTT
. | TRBJ1-5 | TRBD1 | TRBV2 | CASSPGTVINQPQHF | TGTGCCAGCAGTCCCGGGACAGTGATCAATCAGCCCCAGCATTTT
. | TRBJ2-2 | . | TRBV6-6 | CASRTLGTATGELFF | TGTGCCAGCAGAACCCTTGGGACTGCCACCGGGGAGCTGTTTTTT
. | TRBJ2-7 | . | TRBV6-5 | CASSYFAAQASYEQYF | TGTGCCAGCAGTTACTTCGCGGCACAGGCGTCCTACGAGCAGTACTTC
. | TRBJ1-4 | TRBD1 | TRBV6-4 | CASSLGQGRNEKLFF | TGTGCCAGCAGTCTTGGACAGGGGAGAAATGAAAAACTGTTTTTT
. | TRBJ1-5 | . | TRBV6-5 | CASSFRGGNNQPQHF | TGTGCCAGCAGTTTCCGCGGGGGGAATAATCAGCCCCAGCATTTT
few | TRBJ2-3 | . | TRBV5-1 | CASSFREPSTDTQYF | TGCGCCAGCAGCTTTCGTGAGCCTAGCACAGATACGCAGTATTTT
. | TRBJ1-1 | . | TRBV5-1 | CASSWGASPEAFF | TGCGCCAGCAGCTGGGGCGCGAGCCCTGAAGCTTTCTTT
. | TRBJ1-1 | . | TRBV30 | CAWSVQWAEAFF | TGTGCCTGGAGTGTACAGTGGGCTGAAGCTTTCTTT
. | TRBJ2-1 | TRBD1 | TRBV11-2 | CASSGRTGEGNEQFF | TGTGCCAGCAGCGGCCGGACAGGGGAGGGTAATGAGCAGTTCTTC
few | TRBJ1-5 | TRBD1 | TRBV28 | CASSLNRGDNQPQHF | TGTGCCAGCAGTTTGAACAGGGGAGACAATCAGCCCCAGCATTTT
once | TRBJ1-3 | . | TRBV18 | CASSPPGHSSGNTIYF | TGTGCCAGCTCACCACCGGGACACTCCTCTGGAAACACCATATATTTT
. | TRBJ2-6 | . | TRBV9 | CASSIGGVYSGANVLTF | TGTGCCAGCAGCATCGGGGGTGTCTACTCTGGGGCCAACGTCCTGACTTTC
once | TRBJ1-1 | TRBD1 | TRBV5-1 | CASSRDRRAFF | TGCGCCAGCAGCCGGGACAGGAGGGCTTTCTTT
. | TRBJ2-3 | . | TRBV9 | CASSRLPGGWGTTDTQYF | TGTGCCAGCAGTCGACTCCCCGGGGGATGGGGAACCACAGATACGCAGTATTTT
. | TRBJ1-1 | TRBD1 | TRBV11-3 | CASSFDRATEAFF | TGTGCCAGCAGTTTCGACAGGGCGACTGAAGCTTTCTTT
. | TRBJ1-1 | . | TRBV19 | CASSTNRQNTEAFF | TGTGCCAGTAGTACCAACAGACAGAACACTGAAGCTTTCTTT
few | TRBJ2-1 | TRBD1 | TRBV5-1 | CASSLAAGGGNEQFF | TGCGCCAGCAGCTTGGCAGCAGGGGGCGGCAATGAGCAGTTCTTC
many | TRBJ1-6 | . | TRBV10-2 | CASSEGRGVGSPLHF | TGCGCCAGCAGTGAGGGGCGGGGTGTGGGTTCACCCCTCCACTTT
. | TRBJ1-6 | . | TRBV2 | CASRERGGNSPLHF | TGTGCCAGCAGGGAAAGGGGGGGTAATTCACCCCTCCACTTT
. | TRBJ1-1 | . | TRBV3-1/TRBV3-2 | CASSQGLVNTEAFF | TGTGCCAGCAGCCAAGGATTAGTGAACACTGAAGCTTTCTTT
. | TRBJ1-5 | . | TRBV28 | CASEGYSNQPQHF | TGTGCCAGCGAGGGATATAGCAATCAGCCCCAGCATTTT
. | TRBJ2-7 | . | TRBV5-1 | CASSLGSGYYEQYF | TGCGCCAGCAGCTTGGGTTCAGGGTACTACGAGCAGTACTTC